This TCR beta chain derives from a study of OX40 agonist ivuxolimab in advanced cancers. Overall study context: Patients with prior anti-PD-1, anti-PD-L1 or anti-CTLA-4 therapy were eligible; about 41% had some. Whole-study results and caveats: On average, CD8+ T cells showed a greater number of expanded clones than CD4+. In the 0.1-3.0 mg/kg groups, partial responders showed among the lowest expansion.

Any history of autoimmune disease or systemic immunosuppression disqualified patients. TCRdb keeps only in-frame clones here, not all; method: immunoSEQ multiplex PCR. The sample contains tens of thousands of clones, about 85% of which appear only once. A note on this clone: Its specificity is unknown.

Sample: CD4+ or CD8+ T cells sorted from blood, taken in a trial of the OX40 agonist ivuxolimab. This sequence was found in an adult with an advanced solid tumor such as melanoma, head and neck, liver or kidney cancer.

CDR3 protein: CSVEGGFSTDTQYF. DNA for the CDR3: TGCAGCGTTGAAGGGGGCTTTAGCACAGATACGCAGTATTTT. This sequence joins TRBV29-1 and TRBJ2-3; D is possibly TRBD1 (5 bases). Per germline, CDR1 SQVTM and CDR2 ANQGSEA. Trimming took off 1 base at V and 0 bases at J, with 8 bases between the two ends. The CDR3 runs to 14 residues.